The rows below give T cell receptor beta chains drawn from one sample of a study of T-cell reconstitution after alpha-beta-depleted transplantation in children. TCRdb reprocessed the PCR reads with MiXCR, giving one entry per CDR3 protein. The data contain 490,000 or so distinct CDR3 sequences, around 13% of them seen just once; the ten biggest clones take up approximately 5.4%. This specimen consisted of PBMCs from the stem cell graft donor, obtained from the stem cell graft. The receptors shown here come from a human donor who donated a stem cell graft to a child with combined immunodeficiency. Each CDR3 is given with its conserved first and last residue. The D gene is left open where the match is weak. Clone size appears in some rows only: once, few, many, or a class for an expanded clone.

V gene	J gene	clone size	D gene	CDR3 protein	CDR3 DNA
TRBV7-3	TRBJ2-1	few	-	CASSIKPGPEQFF	TGTGCCAGCAGCATAAAACCGGGGCCTGAGCAGTTCTTC
TRBV3-1	TRBJ2-3	-	TRBD1	CASSQGTGRDTQYF	TGTGCCAGCAGCCAAGGGACAGGGAGAGATACGCAGTATTTT
TRBV3-1	TRBJ1-2	-	-	CASSQGLDIAYGYTF	TGTGCCAGCAGCCAAGGTCTGGACATAGCCTATGGCTACACCTTC
TRBV15	TRBJ2-7	many	-	CATSRDPDSSYEQYF	TGTGCCACCAGCAGGGACCCGGACAGTAGCTACGAGCAGTACTTC
TRBV6-5	TRBJ2-7	many	-	CASSYLGHPNEQYF	TGTGCCAGCAGTTACTTGGGACACCCAAACGAGCAGTACTTC
TRBV30	TRBJ2-7	-	-	CAAQPGRYEQYF	TGTGCCGCACAGCCGGGCAGGTACGAGCAGTACTTC
TRBV6-5	TRBJ2-1	-	-	CASSYTFHNEQFF	TGTGCCAGCAGTTACACCTTCCACAATGAGCAGTTCTTC
TRBV29-1	TRBJ2-2	few	-	CSVDGAGVNTGELFF	TGCAGCGTTGATGGGGCAGGGGTAAACACCGGGGAGCTGTTTTTT
TRBV20-1	TRBJ2-5	-	-	CSAIPNRAWYQETQYF	TGCAGTGCTATCCCTAACAGGGCTTGGTACCAAGAGACCCAGTACTTC
TRBV12-3/TRBV12-4	TRBJ2-7	few	-	CASSLDLNIYSYEQYF	TGTGCCAGCAGTTTAGACCTTAATATTTACTCTTACGAGCAGTACTTC
TRBV3-1	TRBJ2-5	-	TRBD2	CASSHRRSGEDGETQYF	TGTGCCAGCAGCCACCGACGGAGCGGGGAGGACGGTGAGACCCAGTACTTC
TRBV5-1	TRBJ2-7	few	TRBD2	CASSLDPAGDEQYF	TGCGCCAGCAGCTTGGACCCAGCGGGAGACGAGCAGTACTTC
TRBV12-3/TRBV12-4	TRBJ1-4	-	-	CASSLTLKGVSNEKLFF	TGTGCCAGCAGCCTAACCTTGAAAGGGGTATCTAATGAAAAACTGTTTTTT
TRBV5-1	TRBJ2-1	many	TRBD2	CASSLSTSGTSYNEQFF	TGCGCCAGCAGCTTGTCGACTAGCGGGACTTCATACAATGAGCAGTTCTTC
TRBV2	TRBJ1-3	few	-	CASSPPQGSGNTIYF	TGTGCCAGCAGTCCCCCCCAGGGGTCTGGAAACACCATATATTTT
TRBV7-3	TRBJ1-6	many	TRBD1	CASSQGGDANSPLHF	TGTGCCAGCAGCCAGGGGGGAGATGCGAATTCACCCCTCCACTTT
TRBV9	TRBJ2-3	many	TRBD2	CASSPPGTSGSGTDTQYF	TGTGCCAGCAGCCCCCCCGGGACTAGCGGGAGCGGGACAGATACGCAGTATTTT
TRBV7-2	TRBJ2-5	few	TRBD1	CASSTGTGFSAETQYF	TGTGCCAGCAGCACCGGGACAGGGTTTTCCGCAGAGACCCAGTACTTC
TRBV18	TRBJ2-7	-	-	CASSPSPLQGIEQYF	TGTGCCAGCTCACCTTCTCCACTTCAGGGAATCGAGCAGTACTTC
TRBV4-2	TRBJ2-3	many	-	CASSSQVGHFTDTQYF	TGTGCCAGCAGCTCTCAAGTTGGACACTTCACAGATACGCAGTATTTT
TRBV20-1	TRBJ1-5	few	-	CSAQDSRLHQPQHF	TGCAGTGCTCAAGACAGTAGACTTCATCAGCCCCAGCATTTT
TRBV7-9	TRBJ2-7	few	TRBD2	CASSTQREVSYEQYF	TGTGCCAGCAGCACCCAGCGGGAGGTTTCCTACGAGCAGTACTTC
TRBV29-1	TRBJ2-5	many	TRBD2	CSCEGLAGGHETQYF	TGCAGCTGCGAGGGGCTAGCGGGGGGGCATGAGACCCAGTACTTC
TRBV24-1	TRBJ2-3	once	TRBD1	CATSDADRLTDTQYF	TGTGCCACCAGTGATGCGGACAGGCTCACAGATACGCAGTATTTT
TRBV25-1	TRBJ2-2	few	-	CASRSGSGELFF	TGTGCCAGCAGATCTGGGTCCGGGGAGCTGTTTTTT
TRBV24-1	TRBJ2-5	few	-	CATSPGRAEETQYF	TGTGCCACCAGTCCCGGACGGGCGGAAGAGACCCAGTACTTC
TRBV20-1	TRBJ2-1	-	TRBD2	CSGLLGGRWNEQFF	TGCAGTGGCCTTTTGGGCGGGAGGTGGAATGAGCAGTTCTTC
TRBV7-2	TRBJ1-1	-	TRBD1	CASSSRQGSGTEAFF	TGTGCCAGCAGCTCAAGACAGGGGTCAGGCACTGAAGCTTTCTTT
TRBV6-5	TRBJ1-6	many	TRBD1	CASSGGTGVSPLHF	TGTGCCAGCAGCGGAGGGACAGGGGTTTCACCCCTCCACTTT
TRBV4-1	TRBJ2-2	-	-	CASSQERSGAGGELFF	TGCGCCAGCAGCCAAGAAAGGTCGGGGGCGGGCGGGGAGCTGTTTTTT
TRBV7-3	TRBJ2-1	-	TRBD2	CASSPRLADHNEQFF	TGTGCCAGCAGCCCGCGACTAGCGGATCACAATGAGCAGTTCTTC